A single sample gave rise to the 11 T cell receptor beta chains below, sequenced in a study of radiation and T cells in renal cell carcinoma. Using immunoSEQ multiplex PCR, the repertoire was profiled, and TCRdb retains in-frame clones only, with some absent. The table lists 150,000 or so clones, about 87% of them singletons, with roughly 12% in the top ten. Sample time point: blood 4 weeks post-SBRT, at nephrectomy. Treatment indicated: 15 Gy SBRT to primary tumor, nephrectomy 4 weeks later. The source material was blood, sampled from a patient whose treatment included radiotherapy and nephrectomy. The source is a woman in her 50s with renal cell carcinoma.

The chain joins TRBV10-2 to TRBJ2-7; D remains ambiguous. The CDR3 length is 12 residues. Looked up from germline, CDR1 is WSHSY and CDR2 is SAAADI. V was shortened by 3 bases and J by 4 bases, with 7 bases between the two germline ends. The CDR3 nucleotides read TGCGCCAGCAGTGATAGTATGTACGAGCAGTACTTC. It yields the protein CASSDSMYEQYF.

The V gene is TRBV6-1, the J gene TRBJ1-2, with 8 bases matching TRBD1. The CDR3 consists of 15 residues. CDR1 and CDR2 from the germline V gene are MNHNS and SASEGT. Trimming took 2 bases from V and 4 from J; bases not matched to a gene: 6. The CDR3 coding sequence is TGTGCCAGCAGTGAACCCGGACAGGGTAGCTATGGCTACACCTTC. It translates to CASSEPGQGSYGYTF.

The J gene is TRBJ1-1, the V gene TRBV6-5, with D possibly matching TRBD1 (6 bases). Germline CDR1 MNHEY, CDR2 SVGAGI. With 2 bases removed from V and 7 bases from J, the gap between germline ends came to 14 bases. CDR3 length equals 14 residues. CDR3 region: CASSYESRGREAFF. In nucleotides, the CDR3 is TGTGCCAGCAGTTACGAATCCAGGGGCCGTGAAGCTTTCTTT.

CDR3 residues: CASSYMETQYF. CDR3 DNA: TGTGCCAGCAGTTACATGGAGACCCAGTACTTC. The rearrangement joins TRBV6-5 to TRBJ2-5; no firm D call. The CDR3 consists of 11 residues. CDR1 is MNHEY, CDR2 SVGAGI, per germline. Trimming removed 2 bases at V and 5 bases at J, with 3 bases between.

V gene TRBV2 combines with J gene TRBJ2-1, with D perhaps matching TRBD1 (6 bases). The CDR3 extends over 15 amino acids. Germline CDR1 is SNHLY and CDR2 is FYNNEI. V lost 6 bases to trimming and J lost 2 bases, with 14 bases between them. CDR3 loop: CASSRQASTYNEQFF. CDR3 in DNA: TGTGCCAGCAGCCGACAGGCGTCTACCTACAATGAGCAGTTCTTC.

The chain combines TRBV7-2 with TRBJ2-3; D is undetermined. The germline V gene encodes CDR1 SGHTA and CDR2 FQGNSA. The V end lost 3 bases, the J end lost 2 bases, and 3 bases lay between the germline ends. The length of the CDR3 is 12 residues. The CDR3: CASSFSTDTQYF. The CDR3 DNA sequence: TGTGCCAGCAGCTTCTCCACAGATACGCAGTATTTT.

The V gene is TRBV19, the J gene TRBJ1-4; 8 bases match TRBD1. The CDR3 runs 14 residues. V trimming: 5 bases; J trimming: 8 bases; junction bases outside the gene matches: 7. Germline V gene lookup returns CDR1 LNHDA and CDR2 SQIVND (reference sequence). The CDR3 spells CASSYQGAGEKLFF. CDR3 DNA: TGTGCCAGTAGTTATCAGGGGGCGGGAGAAAAACTGTTTTTT.

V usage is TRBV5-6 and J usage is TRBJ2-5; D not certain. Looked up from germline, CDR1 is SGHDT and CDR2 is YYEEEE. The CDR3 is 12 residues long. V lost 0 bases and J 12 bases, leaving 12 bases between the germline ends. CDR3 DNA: TGTGCCAGCAGCTTGGGGCTTGCGTCCAAGTACTTC. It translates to CASSLGLASKYF. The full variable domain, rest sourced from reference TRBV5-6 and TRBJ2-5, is DAGVTQSPTHLIKTRGQQVTLRCSPKSGHDTVSWYQQALGQGPQFIFQYYEEEERQRGNFPDRFSGHQFPNYSSELNVNALLLGDSALYLCASSLGLASKYFGPGTRLLVL.

The CDR3, as DNA: TGTGCCAGCAGCGCCGGGGGACTAGCGGCAGATACGCAGTATTTT. This translates into CASSAGGLAADTQYF. The rearrangement joins TRBV9 to TRBJ2-3, with 11 bases fitting TRBD2. From germline, CDR1 is SGDLS and CDR2 YYNGEE. Trimming took 3 bases from V and 4 from J; bases not matched to a gene: 4. This CDR3 spans 15 amino acids.

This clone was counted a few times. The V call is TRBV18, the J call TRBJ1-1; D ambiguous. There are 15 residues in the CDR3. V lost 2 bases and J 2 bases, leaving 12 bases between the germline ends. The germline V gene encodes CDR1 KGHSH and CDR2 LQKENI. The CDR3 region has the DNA TGTGCCAGCTCACCAATGAGGGTCCTAAACACTGAAGCTTTCTTT. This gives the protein CASSPMRVLNTEAFF.

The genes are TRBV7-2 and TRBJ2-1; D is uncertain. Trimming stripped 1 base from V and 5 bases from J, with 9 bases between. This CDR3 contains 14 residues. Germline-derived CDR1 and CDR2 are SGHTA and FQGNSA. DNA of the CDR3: TGTGCCAGCAGCTTAGATTTCGGCAACAATGAGCAGTTCTTC. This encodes CASSLDFGNNEQFF.